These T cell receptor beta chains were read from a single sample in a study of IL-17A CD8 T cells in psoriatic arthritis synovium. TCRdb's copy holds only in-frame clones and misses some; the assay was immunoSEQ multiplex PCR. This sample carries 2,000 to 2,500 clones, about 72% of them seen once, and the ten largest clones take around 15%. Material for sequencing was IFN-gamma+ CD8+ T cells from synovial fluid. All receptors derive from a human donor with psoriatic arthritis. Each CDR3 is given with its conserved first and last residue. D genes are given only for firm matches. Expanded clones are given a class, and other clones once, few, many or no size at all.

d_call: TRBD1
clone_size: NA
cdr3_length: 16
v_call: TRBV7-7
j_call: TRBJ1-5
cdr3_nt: TGTGCTAGCAGCTTTTTAGACAGGGAAAGCAATCAGCCCCAGCATTTT
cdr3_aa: CASSFLDRESNQPQHF

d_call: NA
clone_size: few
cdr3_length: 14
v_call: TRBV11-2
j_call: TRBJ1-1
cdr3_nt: TGTGCCAGCAGCTTAGGTGGGATGGGCACTGAAGCTTTCTTT
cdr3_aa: CASSLGGMGTEAFF

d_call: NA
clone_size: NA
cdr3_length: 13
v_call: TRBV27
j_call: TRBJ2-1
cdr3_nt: TGTGCCAGCAGTTCCGACAGTGGCAATGAGCAGTTCTTC
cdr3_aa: CASSSDSGNEQFF

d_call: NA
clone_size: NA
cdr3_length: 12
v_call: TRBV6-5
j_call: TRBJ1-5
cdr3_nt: TGTGCCAGCAGTGAGGGACTAGTACGTTTGCATTTT
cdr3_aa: CASSEGLVRLHF

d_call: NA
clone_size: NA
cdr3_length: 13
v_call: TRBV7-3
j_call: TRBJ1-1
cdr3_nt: TGTGCCAGCAGCTACGGCGGGTTCACTGAAGCTTTCTTT
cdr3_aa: CASSYGGFTEAFF

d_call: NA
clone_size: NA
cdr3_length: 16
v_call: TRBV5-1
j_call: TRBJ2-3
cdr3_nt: TGCGCCAGCAGCTTGGAGCAGGTCGTAGGCACAGATACGCAGTATTTT
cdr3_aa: CASSLEQVVGTDTQYF

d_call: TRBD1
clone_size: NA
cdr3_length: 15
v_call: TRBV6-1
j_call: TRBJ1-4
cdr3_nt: TGTGCCAGCAGTGAAGGAGGACAGGAGGCTGAAAAACTGTTTTTT
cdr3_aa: CASSEGGQEAEKLFF

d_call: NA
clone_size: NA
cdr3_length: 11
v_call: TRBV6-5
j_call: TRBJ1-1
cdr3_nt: TGTGCCAGCGTTTTGGGCACGGAAGCTTTCTTT
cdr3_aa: CASVLGTEAFF

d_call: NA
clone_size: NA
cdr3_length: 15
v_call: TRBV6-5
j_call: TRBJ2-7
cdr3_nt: TGTGCCAGCAGTTACTCTTTCCAGCTCACTGACGAGCAGTACTTC
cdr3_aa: CASSYSFQLTDEQYF

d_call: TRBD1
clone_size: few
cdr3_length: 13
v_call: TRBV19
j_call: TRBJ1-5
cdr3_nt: TGTGCCAGTACAGGGGGCGGCAATCAGCCCCAGCATTTT
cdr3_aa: CASTGGGNQPQHF

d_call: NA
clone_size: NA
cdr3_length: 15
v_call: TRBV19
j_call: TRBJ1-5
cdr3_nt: TGTGCCAGTCGGACTCGCGTGGGTAGCAATCAGCCCCAGCATTTT
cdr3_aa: CASRTRVGSNQPQHF

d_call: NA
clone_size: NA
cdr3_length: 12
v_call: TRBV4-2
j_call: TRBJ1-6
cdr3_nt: TGTGCCAGCAGCTTGGCAGGCTCACCCCTCCACTTT
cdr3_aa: CASSLAGSPLHF

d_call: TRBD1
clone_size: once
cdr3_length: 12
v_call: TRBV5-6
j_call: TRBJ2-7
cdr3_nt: TGTGCCAGCAGCCTCACAGGGGGCGAGCAGTACTTC
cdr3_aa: CASSLTGGEQYF

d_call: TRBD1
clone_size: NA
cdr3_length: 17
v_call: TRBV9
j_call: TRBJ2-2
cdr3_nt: TGTGCCAGCAGCACCAGGCCGGGACAGGGGAACACCGGGGAGCTGTTTTTT
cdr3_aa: CASSTRPGQGNTGELFF

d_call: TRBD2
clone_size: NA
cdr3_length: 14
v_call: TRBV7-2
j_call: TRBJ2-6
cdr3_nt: TGTGCCAACAAGCGGGGGGCTGGGGCCAACGTCCTGACTTTC
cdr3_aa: CANKRGAGANVLTF

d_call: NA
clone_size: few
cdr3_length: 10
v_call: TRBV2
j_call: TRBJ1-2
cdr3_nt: TGTGCCAGCAGTGATTGGGAAAACACCTTC
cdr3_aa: CASSDWENTF

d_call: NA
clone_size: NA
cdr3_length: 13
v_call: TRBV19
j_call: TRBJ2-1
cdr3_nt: TGTGCCAGTAGCCTCCAGGAATTCGATGAGCAGTTCTTC
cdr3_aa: CASSLQEFDEQFF

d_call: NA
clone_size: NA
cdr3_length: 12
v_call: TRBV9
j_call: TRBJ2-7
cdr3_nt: TGTGCCAGCAGCTACCAGGGTGGCGAGCAGTACTTC
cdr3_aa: CASSYQGGEQYF

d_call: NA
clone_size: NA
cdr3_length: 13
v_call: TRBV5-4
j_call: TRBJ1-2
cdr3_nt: TGTGCCAGCAGCTTTCAGGGAGGCTATGGCTACACCTTC
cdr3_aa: CASSFQGGYGYTF

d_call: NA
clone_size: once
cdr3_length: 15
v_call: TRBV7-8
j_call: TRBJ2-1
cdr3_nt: TGTGCCAGCAGCCCCGGGGGTAGCTCCTACAATGAGCAGTTCTTC
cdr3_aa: CASSPGGSSYNEQFF

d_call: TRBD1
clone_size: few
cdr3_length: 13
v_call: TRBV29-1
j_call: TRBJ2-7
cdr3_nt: TGCAGCGTTTCCGGGACAGGGGACTACGAGCAGTACTTC
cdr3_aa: CSVSGTGDYEQYF

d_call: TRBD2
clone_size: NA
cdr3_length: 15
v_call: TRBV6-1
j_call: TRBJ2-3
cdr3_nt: TGTGCCAGCAGGGGACTAGCGGGGGGGCCAGATACGCAGTATTTT
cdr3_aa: CASRGLAGGPDTQYF

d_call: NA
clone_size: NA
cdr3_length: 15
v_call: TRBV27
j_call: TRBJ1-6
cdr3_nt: TGTGCCAGCAGACAGGTTGATAGCTTTGGCTCACCCCTCCACTTT
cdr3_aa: CASRQVDSFGSPLHF

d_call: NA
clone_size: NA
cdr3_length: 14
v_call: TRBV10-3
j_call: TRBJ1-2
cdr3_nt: TGTGCCATCAGTGAGTCGTGGCAGCTCTATGGCTACACCTTC
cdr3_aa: CAISESWQLYGYTF

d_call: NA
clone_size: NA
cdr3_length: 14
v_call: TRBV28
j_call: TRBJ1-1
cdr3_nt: TGTGCCAGCAGGCCACCGGGGGTCGGCACTGAAGCTTTCTTT
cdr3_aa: CASRPPGVGTEAFF

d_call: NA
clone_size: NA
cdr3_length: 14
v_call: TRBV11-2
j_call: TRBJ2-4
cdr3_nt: TGTGCCAGCAGTTTACAGGGTGCCAAAAACATTCAGTACTTC
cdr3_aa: CASSLQGAKNIQYF

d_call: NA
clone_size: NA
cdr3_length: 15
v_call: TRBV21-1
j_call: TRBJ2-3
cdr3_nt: TGTGCCAGCAGCAAACACGGGGGGTTAACAGATACGCAGTATTTT
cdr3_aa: CASSKHGGLTDTQYF

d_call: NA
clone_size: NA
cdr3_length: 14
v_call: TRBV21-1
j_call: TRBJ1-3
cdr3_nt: TGTGCCAGCAGAGGCGGTCTCTCTGGAAACACCATATATTTT
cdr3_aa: CASRGGLSGNTIYF

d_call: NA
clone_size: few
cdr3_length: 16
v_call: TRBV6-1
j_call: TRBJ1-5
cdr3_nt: TGTGCCAGCAGTGAAGGTATAGAAGGGGGTGTTGGTCCCCAGCATTTT
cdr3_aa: CASSEGIEGGVGPQHF

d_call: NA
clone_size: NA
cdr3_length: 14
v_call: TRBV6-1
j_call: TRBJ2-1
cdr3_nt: TGTGCCAGCAGTGGCTCCCCGGCGTACAATGAGCAGTTCTTC
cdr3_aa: CASSGSPAYNEQFF

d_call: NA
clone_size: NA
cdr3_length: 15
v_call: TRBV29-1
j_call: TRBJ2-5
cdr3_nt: TGCAGCGCCGAGGGGGTTTGGGATGTCCAAGAGACCCAGTACTTC
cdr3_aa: CSAEGVWDVQETQYF

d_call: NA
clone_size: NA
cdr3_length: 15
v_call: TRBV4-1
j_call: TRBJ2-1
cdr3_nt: TGCGCCAGCAGCCAAGTCAAGGGGGCCTACAATGAGCAGTTCTTC
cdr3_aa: CASSQVKGAYNEQFF

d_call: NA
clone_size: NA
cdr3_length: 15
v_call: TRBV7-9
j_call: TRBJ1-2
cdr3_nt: TGTGCCAGCAGCTTAGGGCCGGGGAGGAACTATGGCTACACCTTC
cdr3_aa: CASSLGPGRNYGYTF

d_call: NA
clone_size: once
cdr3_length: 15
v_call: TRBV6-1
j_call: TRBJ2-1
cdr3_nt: TGTGCCAGCAGTGAAGGGGGCGGTTCCTACAATGAGCAGTTCTTC
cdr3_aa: CASSEGGGSYNEQFF

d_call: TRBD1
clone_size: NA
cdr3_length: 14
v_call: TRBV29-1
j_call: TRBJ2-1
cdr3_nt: TGCAGCGTAGAACCGGGACAGGATTACAATGAGCAGTTCTTC
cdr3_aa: CSVEPGQDYNEQFF

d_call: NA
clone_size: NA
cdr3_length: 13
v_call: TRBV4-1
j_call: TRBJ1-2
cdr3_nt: TGCGCCAGCAGCCCGAGGACAAGCTATGGCTACACCTTC
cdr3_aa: CASSPRTSYGYTF

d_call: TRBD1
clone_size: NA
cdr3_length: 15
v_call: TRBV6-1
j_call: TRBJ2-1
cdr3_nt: TGTGCCAGCAGTGAAGAGACGGACAGGGGGCCTGAGCAGTTCTTC
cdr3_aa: CASSEETDRGPEQFF

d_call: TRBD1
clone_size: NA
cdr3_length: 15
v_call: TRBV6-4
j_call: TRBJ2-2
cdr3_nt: TGTGCCAGCAGTGAACAGGGGGGCAACACCGGGGAGCTGTTTTTT
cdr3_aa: CASSEQGGNTGELFF

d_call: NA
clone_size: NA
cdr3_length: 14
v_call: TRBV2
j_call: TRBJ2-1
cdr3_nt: TGTGCCAAAAGGGGGGGCGCTAGCAACAATGAGCAGTTCTTC
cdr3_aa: CAKRGGASNNEQFF

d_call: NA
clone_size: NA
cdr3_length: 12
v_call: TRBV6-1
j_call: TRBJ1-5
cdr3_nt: TGTGCCAGCAGTGAGGGACTAGTACGTTTGCATTTT
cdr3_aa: CASSEGLVRLHF

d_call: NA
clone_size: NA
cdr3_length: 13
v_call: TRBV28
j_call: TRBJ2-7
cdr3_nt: TGTGCCAGCACTCTACCCGGGGTGGACGAGCAGTACTTC
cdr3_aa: CASTLPGVDEQYF

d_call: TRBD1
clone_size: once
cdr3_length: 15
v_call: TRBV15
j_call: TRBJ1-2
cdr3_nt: TGTGCCACCAGCAGAGAGACAGGGGGCGACTATGGCTACACCTTC
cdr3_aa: CATSRETGGDYGYTF

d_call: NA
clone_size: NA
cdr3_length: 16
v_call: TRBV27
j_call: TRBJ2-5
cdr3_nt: TGTGCCAGCAGTCGCTCCACCGGCGCTGTGGAGGCGACCCAGTACTTC
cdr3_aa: CASSRSTGAVEATQYF